This TCR beta chain was identified in a study of patients and donors after allogeneic stem cell transplantation. This clonotype was counted between two and nine times. V was clipped by 4 bases and J by 5 bases, with 13 bases between them. Germline CDR1 reads SGHDN; CDR2 reads FVKESK. The CDR3 extends over 14 amino acids. From the RT-PCR reads, TCRdb called clonotypes with MiXCR, one entry per CDR3 protein. Of 200,000 to 250,000 distinct CDR3 sequences in the sample, 13% to 15% were seen once. The sequenced sample was blood, either unsorted or a sorted T cell fraction (not recorded which). This chain joins TRBV14 and TRBJ2-3; maybe TRBD1 (6 bases). The TCR was taken from a human donor who was either an allogeneic HSCT recipient or a stem cell or donor lymphocyte infusion donor (not recorded which). It is not recorded whose cells these are; they may come from a transplant donor. The CDR3 loop is CASSPFGRGDTQYF. CDR3 DNA: TGTGCCAGCAGCCCTTTCGGCAGGGGAGATACGCAGTATTTT.